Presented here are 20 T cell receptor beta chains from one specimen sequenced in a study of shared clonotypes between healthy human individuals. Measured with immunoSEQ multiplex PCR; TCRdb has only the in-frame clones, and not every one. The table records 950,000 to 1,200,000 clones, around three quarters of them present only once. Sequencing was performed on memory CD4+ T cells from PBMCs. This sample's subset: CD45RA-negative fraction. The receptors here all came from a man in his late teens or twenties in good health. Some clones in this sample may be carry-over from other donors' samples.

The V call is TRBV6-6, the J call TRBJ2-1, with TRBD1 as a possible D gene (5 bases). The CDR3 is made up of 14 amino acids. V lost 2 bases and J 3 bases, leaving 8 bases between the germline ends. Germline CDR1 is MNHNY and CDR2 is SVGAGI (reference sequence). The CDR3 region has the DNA TGTGCCAGCAGTTACCAGGGATTCTACAATGAGCAGTTCTTC. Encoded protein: CASSYQGFYNEQFF.

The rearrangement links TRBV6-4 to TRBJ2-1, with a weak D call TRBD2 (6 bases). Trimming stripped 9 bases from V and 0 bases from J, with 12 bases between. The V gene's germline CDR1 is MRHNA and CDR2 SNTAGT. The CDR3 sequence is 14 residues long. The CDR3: CARVTRRSYNEQFF. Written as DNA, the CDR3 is TGTGCCAGGGTGACTAGACGCTCCTACAATGAGCAGTTCTTC.

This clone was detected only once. CDR3 protein: CASSQRGGTRQPQHF. CDR3 sequence (DNA): TGTGCCAGCAGCCAGAGAGGGGGGACCCGCCAGCCCCAGCATTTT. This sequence joins TRBV7-6 and TRBJ1-5, with D perhaps TRBD1 (6 bases). Germline loops: CDR1 SGHVS, CDR2 FNYEAQ. The ends were cut back, 5 bases at V and 7 bases at J, with 18 bases in the middle. This CDR3 is built from 15 residues.

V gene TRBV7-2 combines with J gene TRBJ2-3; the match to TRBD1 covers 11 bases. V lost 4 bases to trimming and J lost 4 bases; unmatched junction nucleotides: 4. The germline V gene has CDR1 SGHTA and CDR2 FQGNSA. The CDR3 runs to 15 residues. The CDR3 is CASSSWTGGADTQYF. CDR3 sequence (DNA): TGTGCCAGCAGCTCGTGGACAGGGGGCGCAGATACGCAGTATTTT.

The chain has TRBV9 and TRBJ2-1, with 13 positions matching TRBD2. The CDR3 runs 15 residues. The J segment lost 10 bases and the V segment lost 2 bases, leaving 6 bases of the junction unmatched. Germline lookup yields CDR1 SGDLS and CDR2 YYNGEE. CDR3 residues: CASSVTSGRSQEQFF. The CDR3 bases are TGTGCCAGCAGCGTGACTAGCGGGAGGTCTCAGGAGCAGTTCTTC.

The CDR3 here is CASRLASGSPGELFF. For the CDR3, the DNA is TGTGCCAGCAGGTTGGCTAGCGGGAGTCCCGGGGAGCTGTTTTTT. The chain links TRBV6-1 to TRBJ2-2; TRBD2 matches at 10 bases. CDR1 and CDR2 from the germline V gene are MNHNS and SASEGT. V was pared by 6 bases and J by 6 bases, with 7 bases of the junction left unmatched. CDR3 size: 15 residues.

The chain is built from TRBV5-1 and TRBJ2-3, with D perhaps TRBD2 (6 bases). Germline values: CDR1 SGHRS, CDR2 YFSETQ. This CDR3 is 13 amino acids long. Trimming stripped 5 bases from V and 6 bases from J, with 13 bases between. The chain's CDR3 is CASSAGSQDTQYF. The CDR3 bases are TGCGCCAGCAGTGCGGGGTCCCAGGATACGCAGTATTTT. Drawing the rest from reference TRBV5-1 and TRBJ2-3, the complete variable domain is KAGVTQTPRYLIKTRGQQVTLSCSPISGHRSVSWYQQTPGQGLQFLFEYFSETQRNKGNFPGRFSGRQFSNSRSEMNVSTLELGDSALYLCASSAGSQDTQYFGPGTRLTVL.

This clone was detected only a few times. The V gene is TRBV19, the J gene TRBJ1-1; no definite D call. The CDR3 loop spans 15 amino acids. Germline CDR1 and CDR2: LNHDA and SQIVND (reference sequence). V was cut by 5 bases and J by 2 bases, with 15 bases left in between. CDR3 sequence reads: CASSDRWAGNTEAFF. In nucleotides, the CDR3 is TGTGCCAGTAGTGACCGCTGGGCAGGAAACACTGAAGCTTTCTTT.

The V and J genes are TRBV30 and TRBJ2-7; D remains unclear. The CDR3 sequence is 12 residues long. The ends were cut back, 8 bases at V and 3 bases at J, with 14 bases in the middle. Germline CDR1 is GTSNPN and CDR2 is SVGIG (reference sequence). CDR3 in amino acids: CARSRQSYEQYF. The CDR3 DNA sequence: TGTGCCCGCTCCAGGCAGAGCTACGAGCAGTACTTC.

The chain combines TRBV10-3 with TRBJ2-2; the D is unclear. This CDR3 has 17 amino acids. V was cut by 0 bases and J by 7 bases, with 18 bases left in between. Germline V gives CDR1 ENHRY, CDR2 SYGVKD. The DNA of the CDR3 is TGTGCCATCAGTGAGTCGCCCCTGAAAAAGCCGGGCGGGGAGCTGTTTTTT. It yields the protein CAISESPLKKPGGELFF.

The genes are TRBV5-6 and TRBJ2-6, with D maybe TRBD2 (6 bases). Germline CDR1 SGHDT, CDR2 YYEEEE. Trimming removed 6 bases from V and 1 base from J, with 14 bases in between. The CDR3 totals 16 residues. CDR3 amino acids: CASTLRAGSGANVLTF. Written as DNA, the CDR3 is TGTGCCAGCACCCTTAGGGCGGGGTCTGGGGCCAACGTCCTGACTTTC.

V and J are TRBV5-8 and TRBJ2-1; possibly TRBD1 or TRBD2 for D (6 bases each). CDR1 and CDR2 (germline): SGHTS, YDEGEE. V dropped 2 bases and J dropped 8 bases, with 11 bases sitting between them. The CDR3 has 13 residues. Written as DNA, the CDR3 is TGTGCCAGCAGCTTCGGTAGGGGGGATGAGCAGTTCTTC. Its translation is CASSFGRGDEQFF.

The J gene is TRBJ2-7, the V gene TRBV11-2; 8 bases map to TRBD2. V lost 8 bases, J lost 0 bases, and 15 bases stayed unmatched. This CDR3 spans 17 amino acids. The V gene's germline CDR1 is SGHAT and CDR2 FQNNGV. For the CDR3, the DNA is TGTGCCAGCCCCCTACTCGGTAGCGGGAACAGCTCCTACGAGCAGTACTTC. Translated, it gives CASPLLGSGNSSYEQYF.

For the CDR3, the DNA is TGCGCCAGCAGCCCGCGAGTCGCGCGGGAGTTCTCCTACGAGCAGTACTTC. Protein sequence: CASSPRVAREFSYEQYF. The chain recombines TRBV4-1 with TRBJ2-7, with 7 bases identical to TRBD2. This CDR3 is built from 17 residues. Germline loops: CDR1 MGHRA, CDR2 YSYEKL. Unmatched junction bases numbered 12, after V lost 4 bases and J lost 0 bases.

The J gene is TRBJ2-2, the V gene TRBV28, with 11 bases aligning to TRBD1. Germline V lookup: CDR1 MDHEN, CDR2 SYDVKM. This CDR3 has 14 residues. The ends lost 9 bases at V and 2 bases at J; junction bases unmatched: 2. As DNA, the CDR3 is TGTGCCAGGGACAGGGGGCTTAACACCGGGGAGCTGTTTTTT. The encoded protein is CARDRGLNTGELFF. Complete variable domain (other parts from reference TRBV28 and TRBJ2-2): DVKVTQSSRYLVKRTGEKVFLECVQDMDHENMFWYRQDPGLGLRLIYFSYDVKMKEKGDIPEGYSVSREKKERFSLILESASTNQTSMYLCARDRGLNTGELFFGEGSRLTVL.

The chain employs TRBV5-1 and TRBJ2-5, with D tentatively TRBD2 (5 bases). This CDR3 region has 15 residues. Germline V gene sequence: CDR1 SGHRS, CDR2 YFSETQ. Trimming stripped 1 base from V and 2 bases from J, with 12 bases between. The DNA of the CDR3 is TGCGCCAGCAGCTTGTACGGGCCGGGACAAGAGACCCAGTACTTC. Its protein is CASSLYGPGQETQYF.

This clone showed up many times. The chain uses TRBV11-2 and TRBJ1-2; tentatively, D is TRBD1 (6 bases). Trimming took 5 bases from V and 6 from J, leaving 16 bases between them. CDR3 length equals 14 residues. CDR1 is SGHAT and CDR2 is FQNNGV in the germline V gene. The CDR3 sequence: CASSPETGYHGYTF. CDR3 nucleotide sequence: TGTGCCAGCAGCCCCGAGACAGGTTATCATGGCTACACCTTC.

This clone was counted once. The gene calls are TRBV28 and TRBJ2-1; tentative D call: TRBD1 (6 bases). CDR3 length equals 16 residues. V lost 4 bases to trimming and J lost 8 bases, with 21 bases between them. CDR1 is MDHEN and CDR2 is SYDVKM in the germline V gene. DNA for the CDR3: TGTGCCAGCAGTTCGCATCGACAGGCGACCGCCCATGAGCAGTTCTTC. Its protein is CASSSHRQATAHEQFF.

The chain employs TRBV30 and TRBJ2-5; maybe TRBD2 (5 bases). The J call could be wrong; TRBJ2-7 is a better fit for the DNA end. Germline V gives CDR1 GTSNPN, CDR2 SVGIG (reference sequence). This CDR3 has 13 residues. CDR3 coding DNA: TGTGCCTGGAGTGTACTAGTGAACTGCGAGCAGTACTTC. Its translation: CAWSVLVNCEQYF.

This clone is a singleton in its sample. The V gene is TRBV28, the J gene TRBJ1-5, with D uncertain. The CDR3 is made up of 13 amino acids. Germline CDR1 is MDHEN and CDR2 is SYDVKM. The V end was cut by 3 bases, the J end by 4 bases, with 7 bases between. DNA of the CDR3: TGTGCCAGCAGTTTCGGAGGGAATCAGCCCCAGCATTTT. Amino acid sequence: CASSFGGNQPQHF.